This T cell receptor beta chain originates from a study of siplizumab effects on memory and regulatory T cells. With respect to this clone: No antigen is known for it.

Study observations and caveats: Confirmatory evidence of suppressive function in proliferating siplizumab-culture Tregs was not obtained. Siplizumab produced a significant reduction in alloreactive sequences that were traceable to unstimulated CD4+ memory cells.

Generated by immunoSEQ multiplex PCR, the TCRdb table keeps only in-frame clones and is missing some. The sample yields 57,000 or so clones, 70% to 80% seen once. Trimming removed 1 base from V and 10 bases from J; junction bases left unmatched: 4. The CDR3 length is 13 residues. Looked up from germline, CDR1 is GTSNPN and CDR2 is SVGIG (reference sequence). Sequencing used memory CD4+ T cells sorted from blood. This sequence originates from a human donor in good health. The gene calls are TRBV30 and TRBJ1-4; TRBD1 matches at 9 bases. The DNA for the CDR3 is TGTGCCTGGAGTGAGGACAGGGGCGGAAAACTGTTTTTT. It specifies CAWSEDRGGKLFF.